This T cell receptor beta chain was recorded in a study of blood T cells in healthy people across ages. Points from the study as a whole: Long-lived donors had more naive CD4+ cells and higher diversity than aged donors. Calculation of diversity from one million T cells yielded estimates considered to be underestimates.

Every participating donor contributed roughly 9.6 milliliters of peripheral blood through a draw. Alongside a J-beta primer mix, a sample-barcoded 5' primer served in a second PCR lasting about 7 to 11 cycles. TCRdb re-called the 5' RACE reads through MiXCR, storing one row per CDR3 protein. The sample has roughly 2 million distinct CDR3 sequences, less than 50% seen once. In its sample, this clonotype was seen a few times. Its matching antigen is unknown. Sequenced: blood. The TCR originated in a woman in her 40s in good health.

CDR3 bases: TGTGCCAGCAGCTTGAGCGGACCTAGCACAGATACGCAGTATTTT. Translation gives CASSLSGPSTDTQYF. The chain carries TRBV7-2 and TRBJ2-3; D possibly corresponds to TRBD2 (5 bases). This CDR3 has 15 residues. V lost 3 bases and J 0 bases, leaving 10 bases between the germline ends. Germline CDR1 SGHTA, CDR2 FQGNSA. Full variable domain (outside the CDR3, taken from reference TRBV7-2 and TRBJ2-3): GAGVSQSPSNKVTEKGKDVELRCDPISGHTALYWYRQSLGQGLEFLIYFQGNSAPDKSGLPSDRFSAERTGGSVSTLTIQRTQQEDSAVYLCASSLSGPSTDTQYFGPGTRLTVL.